Shown below are 2 T cell receptor beta chains from a single sample sequenced in a study of T-cell memory formation after mild COVID-19. TCRdb fed the 5' RACE reads into MiXCR, producing one record per CDR3 protein. The table shows some 300,000 distinct CDR3 sequences, with 15% to 20% occurring only once. The specimen was PBMCs or a T cell subset sorted from them (not recorded which). Source of these receptors: a man younger than 35 who had mild COVID-19 (a few samples of this study predate the infection). Cell type and time point are not known.

This clonotype was counted only a few times. The CDR3 DNA sequence: TGTGCCAGCAGCTTCCGGGGTAAAAAGACCCAGTACTTC. Its protein is CASSFRGKKTQYF. The V and J genes are TRBV3-1 and TRBJ2-5; possibly TRBD2 for D (5 bases). Trimming shortened V by 5 bases and J by 6 bases, and 13 bases separated the two germline ends. Germline V gene data show CDR1 as LGHDT and CDR2 as YNNKEL (reference sequence). This CDR3 is built from 13 residues.

Written as DNA, the CDR3 is TGTGCCAGCAGCCGTGACAGGGAGGGGGAGCAGTACTTC. This sequence encodes CASSRDREGEQYF. The rearrangement uses TRBV7-2 and TRBJ2-7; the D call may be TRBD1 or TRBD2 (7 bases each). The germline CDR1 and CDR2 sequences are SGHTA and FQGNSA. The CDR3 loop spans 13 amino acids. V lost 5 bases and J 7 bases, leaving 15 bases between the germline ends.